This T cell receptor (beta chain) was documented in a study of vaccination and CD4 T cells after COVID-19. About the study: Of the convalescent patients, who were SARS-CoV-2 positive by nasal swab PCR, some ten had mild and one severe disease. Whole-study results and caveats: For SARS-CoV-2-reactive clonotypes, the median went from about 22 to 38, a nonsignificant increase.

Documented treatment: roughly 10-day PBMC culture with coronavirus spike peptide pools or control peptides (ViraFEST assay). For this clonotype: What it binds is not known.

With the Oncomine TCR Beta short-read assay, DNA from cultured CD4+ T cells was sequenced. TCRdb independently ran MiXCR on the PCR reads; one entry per CDR3 protein. The sample yields more than 15,000 distinct CDR3 sequences, about 40% seen once. CDR3 length: 13 residues. Germline loops: CDR1 SNHLY, CDR2 FYNNEI. V gave up 7 bases and J gave up 4 bases, with 13 bases separating them. This TCR derives from a human donor who had recovered from COVID-19. The source material was CD4+ T cells from blood, cultured in vitro. The V call is TRBV2, the J call TRBJ1-1; a possible D gene is TRBD1 (6 bases). The CDR3 nucleotides read TGTGCCAGCAACGACCGGGACACCACTGAAGCTTTCTTT. This gives the protein CASNDRDTTEAFF.